Presented here are 25 T cell receptor beta chains from one specimen sequenced in a study of blood T cell repertoires in COVID-19. Sequencing was performed with immunoSEQ multiplex PCR; in TCRdb, only in-frame clones are kept and a portion is missing. This sample has some 190,000 clones, with approximately 80% found just once. The specimen was PBMCs or T cells enriched from blood (not recorded which). The receptors come from a man aged 25-45 years with acute COVID-19.

This clone was seen only a few times. The CDR3 DNA reads as TGCGCCAGCAGTGAGTGGGGGACACAGGGGGCTTACTATGGCTACACCTTC. Translation: CASSEWGTQGAYYGYTF. This chain uses TRBV10-2 with TRBJ1-2; 9 nucleotides align to TRBD1. The CDR3 spans 17 residues. Germline V lookup: CDR1 WSHSY, CDR2 SAAADI. V dropped 1 base and J dropped 3; count of bases not matched to a gene: 9.

This clone was seen just once. The V gene is TRBV12-3 or TRBV12-4, the J gene TRBJ1-2; 7 bases align to TRBD1. V lost 6 bases to trimming and J lost 4 bases; unmatched junction nucleotides: 5. The CDR3 is 13 residues long. CDR3 sequence reads: CASRRQGGYGYTF. The CDR3 nucleotides are TGTGCCAGCAGACGACAGGGAGGCTATGGCTACACCTTC.

This chain links TRBV9 with TRBJ2-3, with 8 nucleotides matching TRBD2. Per the germline V gene, CDR1 is SGDLS and CDR2 is YYNGEE. J gave up 7 bases and V 4 bases, and 11 bases lay outside the gene matches. This CDR3 is built from 15 residues. CDR3 in DNA: TGTGCCAGCAGCCCTTCCGGGGCGGGGGGTCATACGCAGTATTTT. This sequence encodes CASSPSGAGGHTQYF.

The rearrangement uses TRBV6-6 and TRBJ2-7; a weak D match, TRBD1 (6 bases). Germline V CDR1 and CDR2: MNHNY, SVGAGI (reference sequence). This CDR3 has 15 residues. The V end was cut by 6 bases, the J end by 2 bases, with 17 bases between. Here the CDR3 DNA reads TGTGCCAGCAGCCCCGACGCAGGGGCCACCTACGAGCAGTACTTC. It codes for CASSPDAGATYEQYF.

This clone came up a few times. The V gene is TRBV10-3, the J gene TRBJ1-5; D is unresolved. The length of the CDR3 is 14 residues. Trimming shortened V by 3 bases and J by 2 bases, and 8 bases separated the two germline ends. CDR1 and CDR2 from the germline V gene are ENHRY and SYGVKD. CDR3: CAISESGGNQPQHF. Here the CDR3 DNA reads TGTGCCATCAGTGAATCGGGTGGCAATCAGCCCCAGCATTTT.

The V gene is TRBV6-5, the J gene TRBJ1-2; perhaps TRBD1 as D (5 bases). V lost 6 bases and J lost 1, with 12 bases in between. The CDR3 is 14 residues long. Per the germline V gene, CDR1 is MNHEY and CDR2 is SVGAGI. The CDR3 sequence is CASRQRGGNYGYTF. CDR3 sequence (DNA): TGTGCCAGCAGACAAAGGGGTGGTAACTATGGCTACACCTTC.

This clone appeared once. At the DNA level, this CDR3 is encoded by other sequences in the same sample as well. The genes are TRBV2 and TRBJ2-2; the match to TRBD2 covers 7 bases. After removal of 4 bases from V and 5 bases from J, the junction contained 4 bases not matched to a gene. The length of the CDR3 is 14 residues. The V gene's germline CDR1 is SNHLY and CDR2 FYNNEI. CDR3 region: CASSGQGGTGELFF. CDR3 DNA: TGTGCCAGCAGTGGGCAGGGAGGGACCGGGGAGCTGTTTTTT.

The CDR3 region has the DNA TGTGCCAGCAATTTCCTGGACAGACGAGATGAGCCCCAGCATTTT. Translation: CASNFLDRRDEPQHF. The chain employs TRBV27 and TRBJ1-5; TRBD1 is a possible D gene (6 bases). Germline V gene sequence: CDR1 MNHEY, CDR2 SMNVEV (reference sequence). This CDR3 comprises 15 residues. Trimming removed 7 bases from V and 8 bases from J, with 21 bases in between.

This clone showed up just once. The gene calls are TRBV7-6 and TRBJ1-4; a weak D match, TRBD1 (6 bases). The CDR3 has 15 amino acids. Between the trimmed V and J ends, which lost 0 bases and 2 bases, there was a span of 7 bases. From germline, CDR1 is SGHVS and CDR2 FNYEAQ. CDR3 in DNA: TGTGCCAGCAGCTTAGCGCAGGGGACTAATGAAAAACTGTTTTTT. Translation gives CASSLAQGTNEKLFF.

The chain carries TRBV3-1 (or the pseudogene TRBV3-2) and TRBJ1-2; tentatively, D is TRBD1 (5 bases). The germline CDR1 and CDR2 sequences are LGHDT and YNNKEL (reference sequence). The V end was cut by 0 bases, the J end by 7 bases, with 15 bases between. The CDR3 sequence is 15 residues long. The CDR3 sequence: CASSQDLGRTLGYTF. In nucleotides, the CDR3 is TGTGCCAGCAGCCAAGATTTGGGGCGGACCCTTGGCTACACCTTC.

V and J are TRBV19 and TRBJ1-1, with a weak D call TRBD1 (5 bases). With 8 bases removed from V and 1 base from J, the gap between germline ends came to 11 bases. This CDR3 has 13 amino acids. Germline V gene lookup returns CDR1 LNHDA and CDR2 SQIVND (reference sequence). The CDR3 DNA sequence: TGTGCCAGTTCGGACACGTCGAACACTGAAGCTTTCTTT. This codes for CASSDTSNTEAFF. The variable domain in full, completed from reference TRBV19 and TRBJ1-1, reads DGGITQSPKYLFRKEGQNVTLSCEQNLNHDAMYWYRQDPGQGLRLIYYSQIVNDFQKGDIAEGYSVSREKKESFPLTVTSAQKNPTAFYLCASSDTSNTEAFFGQGTRLTVV.

The chain has TRBV12-3 or TRBV12-4 and TRBJ2-7, with unresolved D. The CDR3 length is 12 residues. V was trimmed by 6 bases and J by 11 bases, leaving 17 bases between them. CDR3 amino acids: CASSSPPSPEYF. CDR3 coding DNA: TGTGCCAGCAGCTCTCCCCCTTCCCCCGAGTACTTC.

This clone was counted a few times. The chain couples TRBV30 to TRBJ1-2, with 7 bases that match TRBD1. The germline gives CDR1 GTSNPN, CDR2 SVGIG (reference sequence). This CDR3 is built from 15 residues. V lost 5 bases to trimming and J lost 0 bases; unmatched junction nucleotides: 9. CDR3 DNA: TGTGCCTGGGCCGTGGGACAGATAGCTAACTATGGCTACACCTTC. It translates to CAWAVGQIANYGYTF.

CDR3 sequence (DNA): TGTGCCAGCAGTTCCGGGACAGGAGGTGAAAAACTGTTTTTT. It is translated as CASSSGTGGEKLFF. V usage is TRBV6-5 and J usage is TRBJ1-4; TRBD1 aligns across 8 bases. Germline CDR1 and CDR2: MNHEY and SVGAGI. This CDR3 is 14 amino acids long. J lost 7 bases, V lost 4 bases, and 5 bases had no gene match.

The chain carries TRBV30 and TRBJ1-4; D not certain. Germline V CDR1 and CDR2: GTSNPN, SVGIG (reference sequence). V lost 4 bases to trimming and J lost 0 bases, with 9 bases between them. The CDR3 is made up of 14 amino acids. CDR3 in DNA: TGTGCCTGGAAATGGGCTTCAACTAATGAAAAACTGTTTTTT. Translating it yields CAWKWASTNEKLFF.

This CDR3 reads CASSSISGGAPHIQYF. As DNA, the CDR3 is TGTGCCAGCAGCTCGATTAGCGGGGGGGCCCCACACATTCAGTACTTC. The chain uses TRBV11-2 and TRBJ2-4; TRBD2 aligns across 11 bases. J was trimmed by 8 bases and V by 4 bases; bases with no gene match: 10. The V gene's germline CDR1 is SGHAT and CDR2 FQNNGV. The CDR3 totals 16 residues.

The chain combines TRBV3-1 (or the pseudogene TRBV3-2) with TRBJ2-7; tentatively, D is TRBD2 (6 bases). V lost 3 bases and J 3 bases, leaving 24 bases between the germline ends. The CDR3 length is 18 residues. The germline CDR1 and CDR2 sequences are LGHDT and YNNKEL (reference sequence). CDR3 amino acids: CASSHGVLRRGKHYEQYF. The CDR3 DNA follows: TGTGCCAGCAGCCACGGGGTTCTTAGGCGGGGAAAACACTACGAGCAGTACTTC.

The rearrangement uses TRBV19 and TRBJ2-2; the match to TRBD2 covers 9 bases. The CDR3 totals 17 residues. With V trimmed by 3 bases and J by 7 bases, 12 bases remained unmatched. Per the germline V gene, CDR1 is LNHDA and CDR2 is SQIVND (reference sequence). The CDR3 nucleotides read TGTGCCAGTAGTATGGGCCTAGCGGGGTTAAGGCACGGGGAGCTGTTTTTT. As protein: CASSMGLAGLRHGELFF.

The chain couples TRBV28 to TRBJ2-3; D is perhaps TRBD1 (6 bases). The V end was cut by 2 bases, the J end by 4 bases, with 16 bases between. In germline, CDR1 is MDHEN, CDR2 SYDVKM. This CDR3 has 16 residues. CDR3 residues: CASSLKTGKVPDTQYF. In DNA, the CDR3 is TGTGCCAGCAGTTTAAAGACAGGCAAGGTCCCAGATACGCAGTATTTT.

The chain couples TRBV29-1 to TRBJ1-1, with D perhaps TRBD1 (5 bases). The V end lost 3 bases, the J end lost 0 bases, and 8 bases lay between the germline ends. The CDR3 extends over 13 amino acids. CDR1 SQVTM and CDR2 ANQGSEA come from the germline V gene. The CDR3, as DNA: TGCAGCGTTGAGTCAGGGATGAACACTGAAGCTTTCTTT. Encoded protein: CSVESGMNTEAFF.

The rearrangement links TRBV6-5 to TRBJ1-1; D possibly corresponds to TRBD1 (5 bases). The CDR3 runs to 11 residues. The germline CDR1 and CDR2 sequences are MNHEY and SVGAGI. The V and J ends lost 10 bases and 4 bases respectively, with 10 bases between them. This chain's CDR3 is CATRGGTEAFF. The DNA for the CDR3 is TGTGCCACCCGGGGGGGCACTGAAGCTTTCTTT.

This chain joins TRBV2 and TRBJ2-3; D might be TRBD2 (7 bases). Germline assignment: CDR1 SNHLY and CDR2 FYNNEI. The CDR3 is 14 residues long. The V end lost 5 bases, the J end lost 4 bases, and 13 bases lay between the germline ends. CDR3 residues: CASSLGGAADTQYF. DNA for the CDR3: TGTGCCAGCAGTCTGGGGGGGGCCGCAGATACGCAGTATTTT.

The J gene is TRBJ2-5, the V gene TRBV12-3 or TRBV12-4; D is perhaps TRBD1 (5 bases). V lost 6 bases to trimming and J lost 0 bases, with 8 bases between them. The CDR3 covers 13 residues. In nucleotides, the CDR3 is TGTGCCAGCAGGAGACAGTACCAAGAGACCCAGTACTTC. It is translated as CASRRQYQETQYF.

The sample holds a few counts of this clone. This chain links TRBV5-4 with TRBJ2-2, with 11 positions matching TRBD1. The V and J ends lost 4 bases and 4 bases, in that order; junction bases with no gene match: 6. Germline V gene sequence: CDR1 SGHNT, CDR2 YYREEE (reference sequence). The CDR3 runs to 16 residues. The CDR3 DNA follows: TGTGCCAGCAGCCGGGGACAGGGGGGGGTCACCGGGGAGCTGTTTTTT. It codes for CASSRGQGGVTGELFF.

This chain uses TRBV7-3 with TRBJ2-5; no clear D. Germline lookup yields CDR1 SGHTA and CDR2 FQGTGA. V lost 5 bases to trimming and J lost 5 bases, with 15 bases between them. The CDR3 sequence is 14 residues long. The CDR3 protein is CASSPGLETETQYF. CDR3 nucleotides: TGTGCCAGCAGCCCCGGCTTGGAGACGGAGACCCAGTACTTC.